The present entry profiles one T cell receptor beta chain with its context. Its antigen is not identified. Assay used: immunoSEQ multiplex PCR; TCRdb lists only in-frame clones, some missing. The data contain 260,000 or so clones, 80% to 95% of them seen just once; the ten biggest clones take up approximately 3%. These data originate in a study of cytomegalovirus exposure and HLA in healthy donors. Study findings and constraints: For cytomegalovirus status, the classifier reportedly gave diagnoses with high specificity and sensitivity. Among TCR beta chains, those listed as cytomegalovirus-associated numbered around 180. CMV antigen specificity of a few CMV-associated chains was confirmed in vitro.

Donors were drawn from the approximately 120-subject validation cohort, separate from the approximately 640-subject first cohort. The germline CDR1 and CDR2 sequences are SGHTA and FQGNSA. Between the trimmed V and J ends, which lost 1 base and 2 bases, there was a span of 4 bases. The CDR3 runs to 13 residues. The sequence derives from a woman aged 25-40 years in good health and CMV-seronegative. The rearrangement links TRBV7-2 to TRBJ2-3; D unclear. Sequencing was done on a sample of PBMCs. The CDR3, as DNA: TGTGCCAGCAGCTTAGTCTTCACAGATACGCAGTATTTT. Encoded protein: CASSLVFTDTQYF.